The 32 T cell receptor beta chains listed next were all sequenced from one sample in a study of blood T cell repertoires in COVID-19. The data were produced by immunoSEQ multiplex PCR, yet TCRdb's version contains in-frame clones alone and is incomplete. The sample yields 150,000 to 200,000 clones, 87% seen once. The specimen was peripheral blood. All receptors derive from a man aged 18 to 35 with active or convalescent COVID-19.

The V and J genes are TRBV14 and TRBJ2-3, with 7 bases identical to TRBD1. J lost 2 bases, V lost 4 bases, and 9 bases had no gene match. The CDR3 spans 16 residues. The germline V gene encodes CDR1 SGHDN and CDR2 FVKESK. CDR3 nucleotide sequence: TGTGCCAGCAGCCCTTTACCGGGACAGTTCACAGATACGCAGTATTTT. Translation gives CASSPLPGQFTDTQYF.

The J gene is TRBJ1-2, the V gene TRBV5-4; tentative D call: TRBD1 (5 bases). The CDR3 spans 15 residues. Per the germline V gene, CDR1 is SGHNT and CDR2 is YYREEE (reference sequence). Trimming pared 5 bases from V and 1 base from J, leaving 15 bases between. Written as DNA, the CDR3 is TGTGCCAGCAGTCCTCGACCAGGGTATAACTATGGCTACACCTTC. It codes for CASSPRPGYNYGYTF.

This chain connects TRBV6-1 to TRBJ1-3, with no clear D. Trimming took 2 bases from V and 7 from J, leaving 15 bases between them. Germline CDR1 is MNHNS and CDR2 is SASEGT. The CDR3 covers 15 residues. CDR3 in amino acids: CASSERNLAWNTIYF. DNA for the CDR3: TGTGCCAGCAGTGAACGAAACCTGGCTTGGAACACCATATATTTT.

The chain carries TRBV2 and TRBJ2-3; 7 bases map to TRBD2. The V and J ends lost 4 bases and 2 bases, in that order; junction bases with no gene match: 6. The CDR3 has 15 residues. CDR1 and CDR2 from the germline V gene are SNHLY and FYNNEI. CDR3 in DNA: TGTGCCAGCAGTGCTCGGGGGAGGGCCACAGATACGCAGTATTTT. Translating it yields CASSARGRATDTQYF.

This sequence joins TRBV5-4 and TRBJ2-2; the D gene is possibly TRBD1 (5 bases). Germline V gives CDR1 SGHNT, CDR2 YYREEE (reference sequence). V gave up 0 bases and J gave up 0 bases, with 15 bases separating them. There are 18 residues in the CDR3. CDR3 residues: CASSLVAGSRSNTGELFF. CDR3 bases: TGTGCCAGCAGCTTGGTGGCAGGGTCGAGGTCGAACACCGGGGAGCTGTTTTTT.

The rearrangement joins TRBV19 to TRBJ1-1; 8 nucleotides agree with TRBD1. Trimming at V came to 5 bases and at J to 1 base, leaving 9 bases not matched to a gene. The CDR3 is 16 residues long. Germline loops: CDR1 LNHDA, CDR2 SQIVND (reference sequence). CDR3 protein: CASSLGTGGRNTEAFF. CDR3 nucleotides: TGTGCCAGTAGTTTAGGCACAGGGGGGCGGAACACTGAAGCTTTCTTT.

In its sample, this clone was seen once. This sequence joins TRBV9 and TRBJ2-5; the D gene is possibly TRBD1 (6 bases). This CDR3 comprises 16 residues. Trimming removed 0 bases from V and 5 bases from J, with 17 bases in between. The germline V gene has CDR1 SGDLS and CDR2 YYNGEE. CDR3 region: CASSVATGGQGETQYF. For the CDR3, the DNA is TGTGCCAGCAGCGTAGCTACTGGGGGACAAGGGGAGACCCAGTACTTC.

J is TRBJ1-6 and V is TRBV27, with D perhaps TRBD1 (5 bases). The germline V gene has CDR1 MNHEY and CDR2 SMNVEV (reference sequence). With 8 bases removed from V and 2 bases from J, the gap between germline ends came to 10 bases. The CDR3 runs to 14 residues. In DNA, the CDR3 is TGTGCCAGCTCGGCAGGGCCCTATAATTCACCCCTCCACTTT. This gives the protein CASSAGPYNSPLHF.

The chain uses TRBV15 and TRBJ1-5; D call uncertain. V dropped 0 bases and J dropped 0 bases, with 9 bases sitting between them. CDR3 size: 16 residues. In germline, CDR1 is LNHNV, CDR2 YYDKDF (reference sequence). The CDR3 region is CATSRDNSYSNQPQHF. The CDR3 DNA reads TGTGCCACCAGCAGAGATAACAGCTATAGCAATCAGCCCCAGCATTTT.

The chain employs TRBV3-1 (or the pseudogene TRBV3-2) and TRBJ1-5; possible D gene TRBD1, 5 bases. The V gene lost 3 bases and the J gene lost 7 bases, with 13 bases spanning the gap. Germline V gives CDR1 LGHDT, CDR2 YNNKEL (reference sequence). CDR3 size: 14 residues. CDR3 loop: CASSQGGVGQPQHF. CDR3 coding DNA: TGTGCCAGCAGCCAGGGAGGGGTCGGACAGCCCCAGCATTTT.

The genes are TRBV9 and TRBJ2-1; D possibly corresponds to TRBD1 (6 bases). Germline CDR1 and CDR2: SGDLS and YYNGEE. The CDR3 runs to 14 residues. Trimming cost V 3 bases and J 10 bases, with 17 bases left between them. The CDR3 loop reads CASSGTVTGQEQFF. CDR3 DNA: TGTGCCAGCAGCGGTACTGTGACCGGACAGGAGCAGTTCTTC. Together with reference TRBV9 and TRBJ2-1, the CDR3 gives the full variable domain: DSGVTQTPKHLITATGQRVTLRCSPRSGDLSVYWYQQSLDQGLQFLIQYYNGEERAKGNILERFSAQQFPDLHSELNLSSLELGDSALYFCASSGTVTGQEQFFGPGTRLTVL.

The chain carries TRBV5-4 and TRBJ2-1, with TRBD2 identical over 9 bases. V shed 0 bases and J 13 bases; nucleotides not matched to a gene: 5. The CDR3 has 13 residues. Germline values: CDR1 SGHNT, CDR2 YYREEE (reference sequence). In DNA, the CDR3 is TGTGCCAGCAGCTTGGATGGCGGGAGGGCCCAGTTCTTC. Amino acid sequence: CASSLDGGRAQFF.

This clone was seen only once. The chain couples TRBV5-1 to TRBJ2-1, with 7 bases matching TRBD2. Germline-derived CDR1 and CDR2 are SGHRS and YFSETQ. This CDR3 has 17 amino acids. The ends lost 0 bases at V and 0 bases at J; junction bases unmatched: 6. The CDR3 DNA reads TGCGCCAGCAGCTTGGGGGTAGCGGGTGGCTCCTACAATGAGCAGTTCTTC. It encodes CASSLGVAGGSYNEQFF.

There are a few counts of this clone. The chain joins TRBV30 to TRBJ2-7, with 11 bases fitting TRBD2. With V trimmed by 7 bases and J by 2 bases, 4 bases remained unmatched. The CDR3 loop spans 13 amino acids. Germline assignment: CDR1 GTSNPN and CDR2 SVGIG (reference sequence). As DNA, the CDR3 is TGTGCCTCCTCGACTAGCGGGACCTACGAGCAGTACTTC. Amino acids: CASSTSGTYEQYF. Looking up the rest from reference TRBV30 and TRBJ2-7 gives the full variable domain: SQTIHQWPATLVQPVGSPLSLECTVEGTSNPNLYWYRQAAGRGLQLLFYSVGIGQISSEVPQNLSASRPQDRQFILSSKKLLLSDSGFYLCASSTSGTYEQYFGPGTRLTVT.

This rearrangement joins TRBV28 to TRBJ2-2; 7 positions match TRBD1. The germline V gene has CDR1 MDHEN and CDR2 SYDVKM. The CDR3 extends over 14 amino acids. J lost 3 bases, V lost 6 bases, and 4 bases had no gene match. The CDR3 bases are TGTGCCAGCAGCACGGGACAGTACACCGGGGAGCTGTTTTTT. Residues: CASSTGQYTGELFF.

The chain has TRBV4-1 and TRBJ1-4; D unclear. CDR3 length: 15 amino acids. The V and J ends lost 0 bases and 8 bases respectively, with 13 bases between them. Germline V gene data show CDR1 as MGHRA and CDR2 as YSYEKL. CDR3 residues: CASSQDFPGSEKLFF. CDR3 nucleotide sequence: TGCGCCAGCAGCCAAGATTTTCCGGGGAGCGAAAAACTGTTTTTT.

The V call is TRBV3-1 (or the pseudogene TRBV3-2), the J call TRBJ1-2; D remains ambiguous. Germline V CDR1 and CDR2: LGHDT, YNNKEL (reference sequence). CDR3 length: 14 residues. Trimming took off 0 bases at V and 7 bases at J, with 12 bases between the two ends. The CDR3 sequence: CASSQEAIPSGYTF. CDR3 bases: TGTGCCAGCAGCCAAGAAGCCATACCCTCTGGCTACACCTTC.

The chain couples TRBV19 to TRBJ2-5; maybe TRBD1 (6 bases). Germline values: CDR1 LNHDA, CDR2 SQIVND (reference sequence). The CDR3 length is 14 residues. The ends were cut back, 10 bases at V and 5 bases at J, with 20 bases in the middle. CDR3 DNA sequence: TGTGCCACCGGAACAGGGCACAGGGCGGAGACCCAGTACTTC. Translation gives CATGTGHRAETQYF. The full variable domain, rest sourced from reference TRBV19 and TRBJ2-5, is DGGITQSPKYLFRKEGQNVTLSCEQNLNHDAMYWYRQDPGQGLRLIYYSQIVNDFQKGDIAEGYSVSREKKESFPLTVTSAQKNPTAFYLCATGTGHRAETQYFGPGTRLLVL.

V gene TRBV19 combines with J gene TRBJ2-5; perhaps TRBD2 as D (7 bases). The CDR3 length is 14 residues. V was cut by 6 bases and J by 4 bases, with 15 bases left in between. Germline assignment: CDR1 LNHDA and CDR2 SQIVND (reference sequence). The CDR3 reads CASRTPGGGETQYF. The CDR3 nucleotides are TGTGCCAGTAGAACCCCGGGGGGCGGAGAGACCCAGTACTTC.

The chain links TRBV6-5 to TRBJ1-2, with 7 bases that match TRBD1. The V gene end was trimmed by 4 bases and the J gene end by 2 bases; junction bases not matched to a gene: 10. The germline CDR1 and CDR2 sequences are MNHEY and SVGAGI. The CDR3 has 16 amino acids. CDR3 residues: CASSWRTGYFNYGYTF. Written as DNA, the CDR3 is TGTGCCAGCAGTTGGAGGACAGGCTACTTCAACTATGGCTACACCTTC.

This chain uses TRBV9 with TRBJ2-1, with 10 positions matching TRBD2. Germline V gives CDR1 SGDLS, CDR2 YYNGEE. V lost 3 bases and J lost 6; bases outside the gene matches: 12. This CDR3 region has 17 residues. The chain's CDR3 is CASSGGPLAGVGNEQFF. In DNA form, the CDR3 reads TGTGCCAGCAGCGGGGGCCCTCTAGCGGGAGTCGGCAATGAGCAGTTCTTC.

The table lists this clone with a few counts. The chain couples TRBV4-2 to TRBJ2-7, with TRBD2 matching over 7 bases. The CDR3 length is 16 residues. The ends lost 4 bases at V and 2 bases at J; junction bases unmatched: 11. The germline gives CDR1 LGHNA, CDR2 YNFKEQ. CDR3 amino acids: CASSPYLGEGPYEQYF. The CDR3 coding sequence is TGTGCCAGCAGCCCGTATTTGGGGGAGGGCCCCTACGAGCAGTACTTC.

The sample holds a few counts of this clone. This chain connects TRBV2 to TRBJ2-5; D gene ambiguous. CDR1 SNHLY and CDR2 FYNNEI come from the germline V gene. This CDR3 has 13 amino acids. The V end lost 5 bases, the J end lost 1 base, and 8 bases lay between the germline ends. CDR3 amino acids: CASSSSPQETQYF. CDR3 bases: TGTGCCAGCAGTTCAAGCCCCCAAGAGACCCAGTACTTC.

This clone was seen only once. V usage is TRBV14 and J usage is TRBJ1-5; 7 bases are shared with TRBD1. CDR3 length: 14 amino acids. Germline V CDR1 and CDR2: SGHDN, FVKESK. V shed 4 bases and J 6 bases; nucleotides not matched to a gene: 6. CDR3 nucleotides: TGTGCCAGCAGCCTACAGGGGACCGGTCAGCCCCAGCATTTT. Its protein is CASSLQGTGQPQHF. The complete variable domain, with remaining parts taken from reference TRBV14 and TRBJ1-5, reads EAGVTQFPSHSVIEKGQTVTLRCDPISGHDNLYWYRRVMGKEIKFLLHFVKESKQDESGMPNNRFLAERTGGTYSTLKVQPAELEDSGVYFCASSLQGTGQPQHFGDGTRLSIL.

V usage is TRBV5-1 and J usage is TRBJ1-1, with D perhaps TRBD1 (6 bases). Germline lookup yields CDR1 SGHRS and CDR2 YFSETQ. Trimming pared 4 bases from V and 1 base from J, leaving 14 bases between. This CDR3 is 15 amino acids long. The CDR3 here is CASSRNPGENTEAFF. Written as DNA, the CDR3 is TGCGCCAGCAGCCGAAATCCAGGGGAGAACACTGAAGCTTTCTTT.

This chain joins TRBV7-9 and TRBJ1-2; D is unresolved. Trimming left V 1 base short and J 8 bases short, with 17 bases between. There are 15 residues in the CDR3. CDR1 and CDR2 (germline): SEHNR, FQNEAQ (reference sequence). This CDR3 reads CASSLGEGSRGGYTF. CDR3 nucleotides: TGTGCCAGCAGCTTAGGGGAAGGGTCCCGAGGGGGCTACACCTTC.

This clone has just one count. The V call is TRBV11-2, the J call TRBJ1-6, with TRBD1 as a possible D gene (5 bases). This CDR3 contains 24 residues. The V end lost 6 bases, the J end lost 7 bases, and 43 bases lay between the germline ends. CDR1 and CDR2 (germline): SGHAT, FQNNGV. CDR3 sequence (DNA): TGTGCCAGCAGTGTATATAGGGGAAAAGTCCCTTTCCTGCACGTGAACCCCCAAAATTCACCCCTCCACTTT. This encodes CASSVYRGKVPFLHVNPQNSPLHF. The complete variable domain, with remaining parts taken from reference TRBV11-2 and TRBJ1-6, reads EAGVAQSPRYKIIEKRQSVAFWCNPISGHATLYWYQQILGQGPKLLIQFQNNGVVDDSQLPKDRFSAERLKGVDSTLKIQPAKLEDSAVYLCASSVYRGKVPFLHVNPQNSPLHFGNGTRLTVT.

This chain joins TRBV4-2 and TRBJ2-7; TRBD2 aligns across 10 bases. Germline CDR1 reads LGHNA; CDR2 reads YNFKEQ. The CDR3 loop spans 16 amino acids. Losses at the gene ends were 4 bases for V and 1 base for J; bases not matched to a gene: 7. Here the CDR3 reads CASSPSGGGISYEQYF. As DNA, the CDR3 is TGTGCCAGCAGCCCTAGCGGGGGAGGTATTTCCTACGAGCAGTACTTC.

This chain links TRBV11-3 with TRBJ1-1, with TRBD1 matching 7 bases. The CDR3 extends over 12 amino acids. Germline CDR1 SGHNT, CDR2 YENEEA. Germline trimming cut 4 bases from V and 8 bases from J; bases unmatched to any gene: 4. The CDR3 DNA follows: TGTGCCAGCAGCTCCCGGGACAGCGAAGCTTTCTTT. It is translated as CASSSRDSEAFF.

V is TRBV2 and J is TRBJ1-4; tentative D call: TRBD1 (5 bases). The V gene lost 8 bases and the J gene lost 2 bases, with 12 bases spanning the gap. The CDR3 length is 14 residues. Per the germline V gene, CDR1 is SNHLY and CDR2 is FYNNEI. The CDR3 protein is CASRRGGTNEKLFF. CDR3 sequence (DNA): TGTGCCAGCCGCCGCGGGGGGACTAATGAAAAACTGTTTTTT. Supplemented by reference TRBV2 and TRBJ1-4, the full variable domain reads EPEVTQTPSHQVTQMGQEVILRCVPISNHLYFYWYRQILGQKVEFLVSFYNNEISEKSEIFDDQFSVERPDGSNFTLKIRSTKLEDSAMYFCASRRGGTNEKLFFGSGTQLSVL.

The chain carries TRBV7-2 and TRBJ2-1, with D perhaps TRBD2 (6 bases). The V end lost 5 bases, the J end lost 0 bases, and 20 bases lay between the germline ends. The CDR3 has 18 residues. Germline V gene sequence: CDR1 SGHTA, CDR2 FQGNSA. This CDR3 reads CASSPHVGGESSYNEQFF. Written as DNA, the CDR3 is TGTGCCAGCAGCCCCCACGTCGGCGGGGAAAGCTCCTACAATGAGCAGTTCTTC.

This clone was found once. The chain combines TRBV19 with TRBJ1-2; no reliable D call. The V and J ends lost 5 bases and 5 bases respectively, with 9 bases between them. Germline V gene lookup returns CDR1 LNHDA and CDR2 SQIVND (reference sequence). The CDR3 runs to 12 residues. CDR3 loop: CASSPGFYGYTF. The CDR3 region has the DNA TGTGCCAGTAGTCCCGGGTTTTATGGCTACACCTTC.